This TCR beta chain was recovered during a study of tumor and adjacent non-tumor tissue in lung cancer. Note on this clonotype: Antigen: not known.

RNA was extracted from bulk tissue without any cell sorting. Broader study findings: Shorter survival was associated with higher TCR diversity in tumors. In normal lung, the top 100 clones were significantly more dominant than in tumor. Tumor tissue had significantly higher TCR diversity than normal lung.

TCRbeta libraries were built with three rounds of nested PCR, modified from ARM-PCR. TCRdb analysed the multiplex PCR reads with MiXCR anew, one entry per CDR3 protein. The sample holds fewer than 85,000 distinct CDR3 sequences, roughly 73% seen once. This CDR3 contains 16 residues. Germline values: CDR1 SGHNT, CDR2 YYREEE (reference sequence). Trimming at V came to 2 bases and at J to 5 bases, leaving 10 bases not matched to a gene. The origin of this receptor is a man between 60 and 75 years old with non-small cell lung cancer. The specimen sequenced was lung tumor tissue. This chain joins TRBV5-4 and TRBJ2-1; the match to TRBD2 covers 7 bases. The CDR3 protein is CASSLMSQGLNNEQFF. In nucleotides, the CDR3 is TGTGCCAGCAGCTTAATGAGCCAGGGACTAAACAATGAGCAGTTCTTC.